These T cell receptor beta chains were read from a single sample in a study of blood T cell repertoires in COVID-19. This table comes from immunoSEQ multiplex PCR, and its TCRdb copy is limited to in-frame clones, with some not included. The sample includes some 200,000 clones, 90% to 95% of them seen just once. Source material: peripheral blood. Receptors were obtained from a man aged 30 to 39 with acute or convalescent COVID-19. The CDR3 runs from the conserved cysteine through the conserved F or W. Each record gives: J gene, clone size, D gene, V gene, CDR3 protein, CDR3 DNA. The D gene is left open where the match is weak. A clone size is listed for some rows: how often the clone was seen (once, few, many), or a class if it is expanded.

>TRBJ2-5|.|.|TRBV11-1
CASSLGHQETQYF
TGTGCCAGCAGCTTAGGTCATCAAGAGACCCAGTACTTC
>TRBJ2-1|.|TRBD1|TRBV5-1
CASSLAGQGHEQFF
TGCGCCAGCAGCTTGGCGGGACAGGGACATGAGCAGTTCTTC
>TRBJ1-6|.|TRBD1|TRBV28
CASSTTGTGVNSPLHF
TGTGCCAGCAGTACAACCGGGACAGGGGTTAATTCACCCCTCCACTTT
>TRBJ2-5|.|TRBD2|TRBV11-2
CASSLDRVAGGPWYQETQYF
TGTGCCAGCAGCTTAGATCGAGTAGCGGGGGGGCCTTGGTACCAAGAGACCCAGTACTTC
>TRBJ1-5|.|.|TRBV19
CASSITGGRGNQPQHF
TGTGCCAGTAGTATTACGGGGGGAAGGGGCAATCAGCCCCAGCATTTT
>TRBJ2-3|.|TRBD2|TRBV18
CASSPHGGVGTDTQYF
TGTGCCAGCTCACCCCACGGGGGGGTAGGCACAGATACGCAGTATTTT
>TRBJ2-3|.|.|TRBV5-1
CASSSTDSYTDTQYF
TGCGCCAGCAGCTCCACCGACTCTTACACAGATACGCAGTATTTT
>TRBJ1-3|.|.|TRBV28
CASSLFRSSGNTIYF
TGTGCCAGCAGTTTATTCCGTTCCTCTGGAAACACCATATATTTT
>TRBJ2-5|.|.|TRBV7-2
CASSPSRAGRETQYF
TGTGCCAGCAGCCCTTCTCGGGCGGGGCGGGAGACCCAGTACTTC
>TRBJ1-5|.|.|TRBV6-6
CATTGYGNQPQHF
TGTGCCACCACAGGGTACGGCAATCAGCCCCAGCATTTT
>TRBJ2-2|once|TRBD2|TRBV5-4
CASSLARGGLVGELFF
TGTGCCAGCAGCTTGGCCCGGGGGGGGCTGGTCGGGGAGCTGTTTTTT
>TRBJ2-6|.|.|TRBV6-1
CASRGLLGANVLTF
TGTGCCAGCAGAGGACTCCTGGGGGCCAACGTCCTGACTTTC
>TRBJ2-7|.|TRBD2|TRBV7-6
CASSSNSGGSYEQYF
TGTGCCAGCAGCTCGAATAGCGGGGGGTCCTACGAGCAGTACTTC
>TRBJ1-1|.|.|TRBV7-2
CASSLAYQGTFMNTEAFF
TGTGCCAGCAGCTTAGCCTATCAGGGAACCTTCATGAACACTGAAGCTTTCTTT
>TRBJ1-2|once|.|TRBV19
CASQLNYGYTF
TGTGCCAGTCAACTGAACTATGGCTACACCTTC
>TRBJ2-3|.|.|TRBV10-1
CASSERGKSTDTQYF
TGCGCCAGCAGTGAACGGGGGAAAAGCACAGATACGCAGTATTTT
>TRBJ2-3|.|TRBD2|TRBV5-6
CASSLKTSGGGRDTQYF
TGTGCCAGCAGCTTGAAGACTAGCGGGGGGGGCAGAGATACGCAGTATTTT
>TRBJ1-1|.|TRBD1|TRBV20-1
CSASGGMTGLGPNTEAFF
TGCAGTGCTAGTGGGGGAATGACAGGGCTGGGCCCGAACACTGAAGCTTTCTTT
>TRBJ2-4|.|TRBD2|TRBV29-1
CSVVTKGGNIQYF
TGCAGCGTTGTAACCAAGGGAGGGAACATTCAGTACTTC
>TRBJ2-3|.|.|TRBV5-4
CASSLGGTDTQYF
TGTGCCAGCAGCTTAGGTGGGACTGATACGCAGTATTTT
>TRBJ1-1|few|.|TRBV2
CASISNGALNTEAFF
TGTGCCAGCATATCTAATGGGGCCCTGAACACTGAAGCTTTCTTT
>TRBJ2-2|.|.|TRBV18
CASSPSGLGTGELFF
TGTGCCAGCTCACCTTCCGGGTTGGGCACCGGGGAGCTGTTTTTT
>TRBJ2-5|.|.|TRBV5-1
CASSVTGTQETQYF
TGCGCCAGCAGCGTGACAGGAACCCAAGAGACCCAGTACTTC
>TRBJ2-7|.|TRBD2|TRBV7-4
CASSFGTSGNEQYF
TGTGCCAGCAGCTTTGGGACTAGCGGGAACGAGCAGTACTTC
>TRBJ1-1|.|TRBD1|TRBV12-5
CATNTGQGYYSEAFF
TGTGCTACTAACACCGGACAGGGATACTACTCTGAAGCTTTCTTT
>TRBJ2-3|.|TRBD2|TRBV4-2
CASSQLSGTSTDTQYF
TGTGCCAGCAGCCAGCTTAGCGGGACTAGCACAGATACGCAGTATTTT
>TRBJ2-1|.|.|TRBV11-2
CASRASRPLPSNEQFF
TGTGCCAGCAGGGCCTCCCGCCCCCTTCCCTCCAATGAGCAGTTCTTC
>TRBJ1-2|.|TRBD1|TRBV29-1
CSVEPDRGYGYTF
TGCAGCGTTGAACCGGACAGGGGATATGGCTACACCTTC
>TRBJ1-3|.|.|TRBV7-2
CASSPDSSGNTIYF
TGTGCCAGCAGCCCTGACAGCTCTGGAAACACCATATATTTT
>TRBJ1-2|.|.|TRBV30
CAWSASTRVGGYTF
TGTGCCTGGAGTGCTTCAACACGGGTTGGGGGCTACACCTTC
>TRBJ2-6|.|TRBD1|TRBV5-6
CASSLGRQGAGANVLTF
TGTGCCAGCAGCTTGGGAAGACAGGGAGCTGGGGCCAACGTCCTGACTTTC
>TRBJ2-3|.|.|TRBV10-1
CASQEGALDTQYF
TGCGCCAGCCAGGAGGGGGCCCTAGATACGCAGTATTTT
>TRBJ1-5|many|TRBD1|TRBV6-5
CASRTGGDQPQHF
TGTGCCAGCAGAACAGGGGGAGACCAGCCCCAGCATTTT
>TRBJ2-3|.|.|TRBV25-1
CASSANFGTQYF
TGTGCCAGCAGTGCCAACTTTGGTACGCAGTATTTT
>TRBJ2-3|.|.|TRBV27
CASSTSITDTQYF
TGTGCCAGCAGTACTAGCATTACAGATACGCAGTATTTT
>TRBJ1-6|.|TRBD1|TRBV7-3
CASSLTGVRNSPLHF
TGTGCCAGCAGCCTAACAGGGGTCCGGAATTCACCCCTCCACTTT
>TRBJ2-1|once|TRBD1|TRBV28
CASRGQGAGNYEQFF
TGTGCCAGCAGAGGACAGGGGGCAGGGAACTATGAGCAGTTCTTC
>TRBJ2-7|.|.|TRBV2
CASLLLGEQYF
TGTGCCAGCTTACTCCTAGGCGAGCAGTACTTC
>TRBJ2-3|.|.|TRBV3-1/TRBV3-2
CASAGGFTDTQYF
TGTGCCAGTGCAGGGGGGTTCACAGATACGCAGTATTTT
>TRBJ2-3|.|.|TRBV7-2
CASSLVGAGIDTQYF
TGTGCCAGCAGCCTGGTGGGAGCGGGCATTGATACGCAGTATTTT